This T cell receptor beta chain was found in a study of shared clonotypes between healthy human individuals (dated by TCRdb to 2019 to 2021). Regarding the research as a whole: The cohort included three men and a couple of women between 18 and 49 years of age. For each donor, three plates each were used for CD4 naive and CD4 memory, two plates were used for CD8 naive, and one plate was used for CD8 memory. The study deeply sequenced blood TCR repertoires of about five healthy adults to estimate repertoire size and the extent of clonotype sharing between individuals. Different laboratories and diverse techniques were used to prepare libraries and sequence TCR repertoires, to increase sequencing depth and limit assay-specific biases. Per donor, leukapheresis produced somewhere between about 0.94 and 9.5 billion PBMCs. Broader findings and caveats from the paper: Pairwise subsampling led to the expectation that sequencing depth would affect the degree of clonotype sharing among donors. Sampling was limited to blood, and TCR repertoires in tissue likely differ from TCR repertoires in blood. Incomplete sequencing was indicated by rarefaction of sorted-subset datasets, despite the large sequencing depth. Across a handful of donors, about 4.5% of naive CD4, more than 3% of naive CD8, around 2.1% of memory CD4, and under 0.45% of memory CD8 clonotypes were shared. The small number of donors limited the genetic and exposure-history diversity represented. Clonotypes shared by all four sorted-subset donors showed higher generation probabilities than non-shared clonotypes. Larger estimated clonotype richness was generally found for naive subsets than for memory subsets.

Details on this clone: The clone's antigen remains unknown. No base quality values were provided; no much bigger clone lies one nucleotide off.

CDR1 and CDR2, looked up from the germline V gene, are SGHRS and YFSETQ. The CDR3 starts with the cysteine, ends with the phenylalanine, and has 15 residues. The retained sequence is limited to the CDR3, 45 bases, with the frame set at the first base. Here V drops 5 bases and J drops 1 base, and the junction holds 8 bases not matched to any gene. Donors were healthy HIV-negative adults with no recently reported acute infections or vaccinations. Every donor was a Caucasian adult residing in Nashville, Tennessee, USA. CD4+ T cells were enriched by magnetic negative selection; naive cells were then positively selected on CD45RA, and the negative fraction formed the memory subset. Blood was collected by leukapheresis, and PBMCs were isolated by Ficoll-Histopaque density gradient centrifugation and then cryopreserved in liquid nitrogen vapor phase. Purity and quantity of every magnetically sorted T cell population were checked by analytical flow cytometry. Genomic DNA was isolated from every sorted fraction and measured by UV absorbance on a Nanodrop 2000c.

TCR CDR3 regions were amplified from genomic DNA by multiplex PCR using the deep immunoSEQ assay. For each cell subset, the extracted genomic DNA was distributed evenly across all wells of several immunoSEQ 96-well plates, and each plate served as one replicate. Each replicate PCR for sorted subsets received 200 ng genomic DNA, equal to about 30,000 T cell genomes. Purified libraries were measured with a Qubit 3.0 fluorometer, size-checked on a Bioanalyzer 2100, and measured again with the KAPA Library Quantification kit. Every immunoSEQ 96-well plate was sequenced on a separate single-read 150-cycle Illumina NextSeq 550 flow cell. The original methods were these. Because only junctional sequences without quality scores were contained in the immunoSEQ output, filtering matching that applied to full-length reads could not be performed. Sequences were annotated with PyIR, a Python wrapper for IgBLAST v1.9, and V/J genes and CDR3 were assigned using IMGT germline references. Reads were removed for weak V/J assignments (E-value above 1e-6), missing CDR3, stop codons, out-of-frame junctions, or ambiguous translated residues. A V3J clonotype was defined by an identical inferred V gene, J gene, and CDR3 amino acid sequence. Percentage overlap between repertoires was calculated by dividing the number of shared unique clonotypes by the size of the smaller repertoire. Three approaches were used to assess repertoire richness: RTK rarefaction, the Chao1 estimator, and Recon v2.1 estimates of unobserved clonotypes. For all TCRbeta clonotypes obtained by the gDNA method from a handful of donors, generation probabilities were computed with OLGA. Entries here come from immuneACCESS through TCRdb and include only in-frame sequences with V and J called. Some clones fail to appear in such tables; in the studies checked, an unresolved V gene covers under half of the shortfall, and the cause of the remainder is unknown. From that table come the V and J calls and clone size; the DNA was used to work out D and trimming. The sample includes about 600,000 clones, with roughly 97% observed a single time. The top ten constitute about 0.06% of the sample.

Sequencing used naive CD4+ T cells sorted from blood. This specimen's cell subset or site label, interpreted: CD45RA+ positively selected. This clonotype was obtained from a woman aged 25-40 years in good health. The rearranged segments are TRBV5-1 and TRBJ2-5, and TRBD2 matches 7 of the central bases. The CDR3 reads as follows: CASRTGGFRQETQYF. The sequenced DNA is TGCGCCAGCAGAACGGGGGGTTTTCGCCAAGAGACCCAGTACTTC.